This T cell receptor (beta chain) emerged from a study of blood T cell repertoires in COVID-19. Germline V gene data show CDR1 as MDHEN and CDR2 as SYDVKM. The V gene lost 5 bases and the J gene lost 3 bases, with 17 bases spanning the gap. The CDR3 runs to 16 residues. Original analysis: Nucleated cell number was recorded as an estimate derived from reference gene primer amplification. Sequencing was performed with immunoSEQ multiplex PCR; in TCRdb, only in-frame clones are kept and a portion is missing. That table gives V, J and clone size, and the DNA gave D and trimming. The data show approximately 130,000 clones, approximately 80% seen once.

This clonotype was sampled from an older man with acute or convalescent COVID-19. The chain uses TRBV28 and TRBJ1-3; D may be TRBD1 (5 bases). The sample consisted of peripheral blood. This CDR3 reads CASSPPGEGLGNTIYF. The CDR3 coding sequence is TGTGCCAGCAGTCCGCCTGGGGAGGGGCTTGGAAACACCATATATTTT.